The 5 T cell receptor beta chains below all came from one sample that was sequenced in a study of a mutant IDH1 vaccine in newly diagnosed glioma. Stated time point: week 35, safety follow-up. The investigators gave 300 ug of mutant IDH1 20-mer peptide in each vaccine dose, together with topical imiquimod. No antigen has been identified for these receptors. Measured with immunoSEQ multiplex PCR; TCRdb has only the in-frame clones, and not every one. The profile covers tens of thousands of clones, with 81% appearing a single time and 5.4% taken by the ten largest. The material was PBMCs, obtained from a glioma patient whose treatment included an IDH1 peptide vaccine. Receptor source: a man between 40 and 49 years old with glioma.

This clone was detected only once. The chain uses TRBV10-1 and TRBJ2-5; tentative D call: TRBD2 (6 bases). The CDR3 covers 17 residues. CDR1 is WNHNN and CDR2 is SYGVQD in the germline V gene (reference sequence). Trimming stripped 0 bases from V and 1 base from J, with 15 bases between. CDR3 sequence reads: CASSESAGRWVQETQYF. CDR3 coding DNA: TGCGCCAGCAGTGAGTCGGCAGGGAGGTGGGTCCAAGAGACCCAGTACTTC.

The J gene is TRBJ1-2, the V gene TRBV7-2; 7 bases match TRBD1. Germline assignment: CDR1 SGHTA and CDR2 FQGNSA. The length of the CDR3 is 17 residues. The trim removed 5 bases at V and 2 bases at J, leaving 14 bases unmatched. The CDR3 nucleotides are TGTGCCAGCAGCAAGGGCGAGACAGGACAGGCCAACTATGGCTACACCTTC. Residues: CASSKGETGQANYGYTF.

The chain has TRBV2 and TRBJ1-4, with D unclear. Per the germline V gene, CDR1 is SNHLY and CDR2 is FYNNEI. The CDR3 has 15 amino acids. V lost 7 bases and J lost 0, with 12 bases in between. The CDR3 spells CASIRTAATNEKLFF. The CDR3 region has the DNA TGTGCCAGCATTAGGACGGCCGCAACTAATGAAAAACTGTTTTTT.

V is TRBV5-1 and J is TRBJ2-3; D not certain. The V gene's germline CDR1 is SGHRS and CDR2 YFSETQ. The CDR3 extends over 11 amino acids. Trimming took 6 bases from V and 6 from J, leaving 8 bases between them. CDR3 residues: CASTQADTQYF. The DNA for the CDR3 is TGCGCCAGCACTCAGGCGGATACGCAGTATTTT.

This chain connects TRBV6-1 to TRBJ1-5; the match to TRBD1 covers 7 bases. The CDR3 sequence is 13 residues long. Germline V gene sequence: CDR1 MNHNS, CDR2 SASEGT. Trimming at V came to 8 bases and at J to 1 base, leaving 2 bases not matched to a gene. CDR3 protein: CASGRGSNQPQHF. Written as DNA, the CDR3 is TGTGCCAGCGGCAGGGGGAGCAATCAGCCCCAGCATTTT.